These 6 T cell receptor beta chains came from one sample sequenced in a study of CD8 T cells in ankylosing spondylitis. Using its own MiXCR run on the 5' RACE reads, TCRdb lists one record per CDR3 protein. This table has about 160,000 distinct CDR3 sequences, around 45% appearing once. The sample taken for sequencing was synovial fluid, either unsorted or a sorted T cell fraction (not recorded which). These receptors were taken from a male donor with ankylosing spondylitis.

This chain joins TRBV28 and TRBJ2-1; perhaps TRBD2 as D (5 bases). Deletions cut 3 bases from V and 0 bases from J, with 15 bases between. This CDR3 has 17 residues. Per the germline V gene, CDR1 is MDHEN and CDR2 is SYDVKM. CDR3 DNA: TGTGCCAGCAGTTTCGTGCGCGGGCAAAGCTCCTACAATGAGCAGTTCTTC. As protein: CASSFVRGQSSYNEQFF.

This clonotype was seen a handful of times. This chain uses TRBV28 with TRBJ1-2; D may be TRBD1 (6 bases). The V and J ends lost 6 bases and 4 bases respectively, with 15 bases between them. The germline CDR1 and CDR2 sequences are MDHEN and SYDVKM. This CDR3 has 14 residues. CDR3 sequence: CASRYREDGYGYTF. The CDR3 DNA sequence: TGTGCCAGCAGGTACAGGGAGGACGGCTATGGCTACACCTTC.

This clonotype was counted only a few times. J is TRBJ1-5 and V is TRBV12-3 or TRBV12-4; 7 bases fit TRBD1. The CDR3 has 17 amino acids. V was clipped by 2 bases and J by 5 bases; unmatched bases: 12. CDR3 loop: CASSLSYDREADQPQHF. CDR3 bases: TGTGCCAGCAGTTTAAGTTACGACAGGGAGGCGGATCAGCCCCAGCATTTT.

This CDR3 reads CATSGQGFNNEQFF. Here the CDR3 DNA reads TGTGCCACCAGTGGGCAGGGGTTTAACAATGAGCAGTTCTTC. The chain links TRBV24-1 to TRBJ2-1, with a weak D call TRBD1 (6 bases). CDR1 is KGHDR and CDR2 is SFDVKD in the germline V gene. This CDR3 comprises 14 residues. Trimming cost V 5 bases and J 5 bases, with 12 bases left between them.

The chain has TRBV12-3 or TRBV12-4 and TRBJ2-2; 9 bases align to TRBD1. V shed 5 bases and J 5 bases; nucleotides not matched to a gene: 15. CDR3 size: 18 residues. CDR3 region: CASSAPPGQGISTGELFF. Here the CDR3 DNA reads TGTGCCAGCAGTGCACCACCGGGACAGGGCATCAGTACCGGGGAGCTGTTTTTT.

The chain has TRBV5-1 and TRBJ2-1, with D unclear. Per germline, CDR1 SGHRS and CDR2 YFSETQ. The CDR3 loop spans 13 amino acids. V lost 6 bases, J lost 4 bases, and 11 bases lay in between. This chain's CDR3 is CASNGLGYNEQFF. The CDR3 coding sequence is TGCGCCAGCAACGGTCTCGGTTACAATGAGCAGTTCTTC.